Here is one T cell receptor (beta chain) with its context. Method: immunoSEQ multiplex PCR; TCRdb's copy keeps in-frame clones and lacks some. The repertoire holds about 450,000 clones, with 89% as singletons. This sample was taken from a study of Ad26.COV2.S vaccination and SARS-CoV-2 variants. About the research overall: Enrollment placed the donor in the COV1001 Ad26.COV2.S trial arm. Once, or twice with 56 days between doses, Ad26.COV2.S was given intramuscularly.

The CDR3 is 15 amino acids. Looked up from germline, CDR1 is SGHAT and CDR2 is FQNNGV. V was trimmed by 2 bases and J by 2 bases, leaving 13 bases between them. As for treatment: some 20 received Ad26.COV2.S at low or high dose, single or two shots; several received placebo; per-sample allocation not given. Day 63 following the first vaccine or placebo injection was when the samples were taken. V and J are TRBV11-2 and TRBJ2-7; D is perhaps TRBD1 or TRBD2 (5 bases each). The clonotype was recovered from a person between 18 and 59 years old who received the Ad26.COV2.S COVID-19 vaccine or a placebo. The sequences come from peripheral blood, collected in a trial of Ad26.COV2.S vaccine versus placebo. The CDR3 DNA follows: TGTGCCAGCAGCTTATCTGGGGACCCAACCTACGAGCAGTACGTC. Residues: CASSLSGDPTYEQYV.